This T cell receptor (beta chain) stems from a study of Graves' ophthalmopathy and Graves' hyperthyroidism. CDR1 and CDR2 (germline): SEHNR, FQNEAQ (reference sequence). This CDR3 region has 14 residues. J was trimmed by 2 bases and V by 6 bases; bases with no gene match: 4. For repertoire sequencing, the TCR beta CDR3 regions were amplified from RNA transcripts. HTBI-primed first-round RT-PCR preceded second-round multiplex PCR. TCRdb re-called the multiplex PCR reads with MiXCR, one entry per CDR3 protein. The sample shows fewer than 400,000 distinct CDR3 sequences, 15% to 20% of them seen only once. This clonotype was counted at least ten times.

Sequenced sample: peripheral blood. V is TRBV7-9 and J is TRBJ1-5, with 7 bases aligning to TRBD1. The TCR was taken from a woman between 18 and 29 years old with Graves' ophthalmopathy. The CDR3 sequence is CASSRDRGNQPQHF. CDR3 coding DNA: TGTGCCAGCAGTAGAGACAGGGGCAATCAGCCCCAGCATTTT.